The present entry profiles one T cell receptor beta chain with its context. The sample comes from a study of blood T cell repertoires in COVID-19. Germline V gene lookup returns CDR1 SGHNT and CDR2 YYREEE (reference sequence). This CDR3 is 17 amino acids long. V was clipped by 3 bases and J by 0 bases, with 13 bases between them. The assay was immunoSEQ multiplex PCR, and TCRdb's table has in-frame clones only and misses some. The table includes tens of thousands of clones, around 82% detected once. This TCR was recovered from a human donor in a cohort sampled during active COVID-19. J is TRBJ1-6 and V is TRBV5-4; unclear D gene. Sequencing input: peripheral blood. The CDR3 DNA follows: TGTGCCAGCAGCTGGAGGTTAGGGAGCTCCTATAATTCACCCCTCCACTTT. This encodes CASSWRLGSSYNSPLHF.